This note documents a single TCR beta chain sequence. In TCRdb, the 5' RACE reads were re-called with MiXCR into one record per CDR3 protein. Among around 650,000 distinct CDR3 sequences listed, just over 7% were seen once. This sample is part of a study of identical twins. The trim removed 4 bases at V and 1 base at J, leaving 5 bases unmatched. The V gene's germline CDR1 is MGHRA and CDR2 YSYEKL. The CDR3 contains 17 residues. The same sample was also studied in work on yellow fever vaccine responses in identical twins.

The source material was PBMCs. This TCR came from a woman between 18 and 29 years old in good health. The chain carries TRBV4-1 and TRBJ2-6; 9 nucleotides align to TRBD1. The CDR3 is CASSLGQGSSGANVLTF. In nucleotides, the CDR3 is TGCGCCAGCAGCCTAGGACAGGGGTCTTCTGGGGCCAACGTCCTGACTTTC.